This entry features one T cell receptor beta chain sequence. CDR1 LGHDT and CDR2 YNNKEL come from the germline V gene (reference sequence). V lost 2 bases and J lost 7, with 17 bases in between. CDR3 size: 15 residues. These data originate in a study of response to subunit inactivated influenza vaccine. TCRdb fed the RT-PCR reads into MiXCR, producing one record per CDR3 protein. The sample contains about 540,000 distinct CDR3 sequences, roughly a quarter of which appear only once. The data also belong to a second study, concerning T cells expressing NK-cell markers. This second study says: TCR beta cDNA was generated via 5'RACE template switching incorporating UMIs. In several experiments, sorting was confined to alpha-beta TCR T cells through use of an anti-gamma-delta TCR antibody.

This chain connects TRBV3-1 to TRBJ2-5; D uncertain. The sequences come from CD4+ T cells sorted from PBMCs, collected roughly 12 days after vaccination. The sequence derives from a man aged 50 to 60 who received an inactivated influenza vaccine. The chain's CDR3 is CASSQRPEPHRTQYF. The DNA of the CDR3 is TGTGCCAGCAGCCAACGCCCCGAGCCCCATAGGACCCAGTACTTC.